Reported below is one T cell receptor beta chain. V lost 2 bases to trimming and J lost 9 bases, with 14 bases between them. Germline V gene data show CDR1 as GTSNPN and CDR2 as SVGIG (reference sequence). The CDR3 is made up of 13 amino acids. How the authors handled the data: Quantification of nucleated cells was approximated via reference gene primer amplification. Some clones are missing from TCRdb's copy, which holds only in-frame ones; the method was immunoSEQ multiplex PCR. V, J and clone size reflect that table, while D and trimming were determined from the DNA. Of 350,000 to 400,000 clones in the sample, around 87% are singletons; the top ten hold about 1.9%. This specimen comes from a study of blood T cell repertoires in COVID-19. In the study overall: Recovered Cohort 3 donors showed two negative PCRs, clearance, or symptom resolution.

The V call is TRBV30, the J call TRBJ1-5; perhaps TRBD1 as D (6 bases). This TCR derives from a man in his forties in a cohort exposed to, infected with or recovered from COVID-19 (not recorded which). The source material was PBMCs or T cells enriched from blood (not recorded which). CDR3 protein: CAWSPGLGGPQHF. The CDR3 bases are TGTGCCTGGAGTCCAGGTCTAGGGGGGCCCCAGCATTTT.